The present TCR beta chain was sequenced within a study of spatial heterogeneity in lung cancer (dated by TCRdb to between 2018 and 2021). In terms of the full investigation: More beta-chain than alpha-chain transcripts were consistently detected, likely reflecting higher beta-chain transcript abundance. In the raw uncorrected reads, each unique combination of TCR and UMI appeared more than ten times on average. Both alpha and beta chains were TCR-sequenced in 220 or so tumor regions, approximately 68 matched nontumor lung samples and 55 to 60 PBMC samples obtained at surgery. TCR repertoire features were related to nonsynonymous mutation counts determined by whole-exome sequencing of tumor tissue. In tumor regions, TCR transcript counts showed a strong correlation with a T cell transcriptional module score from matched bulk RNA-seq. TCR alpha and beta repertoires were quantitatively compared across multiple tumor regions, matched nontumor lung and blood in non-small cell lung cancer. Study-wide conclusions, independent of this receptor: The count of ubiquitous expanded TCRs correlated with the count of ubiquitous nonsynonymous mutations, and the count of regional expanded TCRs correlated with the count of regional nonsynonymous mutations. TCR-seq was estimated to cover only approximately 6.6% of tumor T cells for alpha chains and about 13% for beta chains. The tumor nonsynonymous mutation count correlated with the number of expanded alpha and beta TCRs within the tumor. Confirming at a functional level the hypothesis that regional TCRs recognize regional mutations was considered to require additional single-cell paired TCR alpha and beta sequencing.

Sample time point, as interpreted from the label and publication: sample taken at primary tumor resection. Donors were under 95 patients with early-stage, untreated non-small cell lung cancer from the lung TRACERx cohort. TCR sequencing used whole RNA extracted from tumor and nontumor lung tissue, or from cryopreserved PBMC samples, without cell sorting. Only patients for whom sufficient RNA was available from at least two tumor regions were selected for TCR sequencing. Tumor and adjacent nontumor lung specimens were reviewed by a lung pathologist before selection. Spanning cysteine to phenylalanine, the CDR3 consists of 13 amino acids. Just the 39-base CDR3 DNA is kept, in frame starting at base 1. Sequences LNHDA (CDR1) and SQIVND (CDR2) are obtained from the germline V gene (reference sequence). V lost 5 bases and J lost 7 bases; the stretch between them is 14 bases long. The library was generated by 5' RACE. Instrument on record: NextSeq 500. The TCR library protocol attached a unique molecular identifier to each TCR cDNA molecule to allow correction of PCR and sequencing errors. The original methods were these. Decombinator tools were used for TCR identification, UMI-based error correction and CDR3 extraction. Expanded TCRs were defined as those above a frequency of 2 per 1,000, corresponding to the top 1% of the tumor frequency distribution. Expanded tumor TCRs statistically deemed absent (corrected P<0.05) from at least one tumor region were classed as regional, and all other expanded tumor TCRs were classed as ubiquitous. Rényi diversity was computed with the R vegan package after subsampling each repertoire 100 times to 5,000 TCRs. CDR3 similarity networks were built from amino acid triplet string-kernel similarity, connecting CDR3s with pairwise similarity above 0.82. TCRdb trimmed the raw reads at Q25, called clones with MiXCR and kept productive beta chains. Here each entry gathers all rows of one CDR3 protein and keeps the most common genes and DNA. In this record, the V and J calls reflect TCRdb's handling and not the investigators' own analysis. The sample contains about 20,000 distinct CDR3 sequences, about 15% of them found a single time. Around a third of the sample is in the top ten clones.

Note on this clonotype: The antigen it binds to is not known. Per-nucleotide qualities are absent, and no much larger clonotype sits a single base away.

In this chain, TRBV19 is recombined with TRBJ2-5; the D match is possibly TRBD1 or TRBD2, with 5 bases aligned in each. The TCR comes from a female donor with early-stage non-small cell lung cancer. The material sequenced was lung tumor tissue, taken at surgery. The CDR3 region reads CASSPSGPGTQYF. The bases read TGTGCCAGTAGTCCTTCGGGGCCAGGGACCCAGTACTTC.